This TCR beta chain was recovered during a study of T cells in tuberculosis. CDR1 SGHRS and CDR2 YFSETQ come from the germline V gene. Trimming took 2 bases from V and 4 from J, leaving 21 bases between them. The CDR3 is made up of 17 amino acids. The assay was immunoSEQ multiplex PCR, and TCRdb's table has in-frame clones only and misses some. This table has about 34,000 clones, under 98% appearing once. The source material was PBMCs. The sequence derives from a donor between 5 and 29 years old with latent tuberculosis or without tuberculosis infection. The J gene is TRBJ1-2, the V gene TRBV5-1; D unresolved. CDR3 bases: TGCGCCAGCAGCTTACTCGCCGGGGTGATGAATCCCTATGGCTACACCTTC. This codes for CASSLLAGVMNPYGYTF.